Each of the 20 T cell receptor beta chains below was sequenced from the same sample in a study of T cells in Graves' hyperthyroidism and ophthalmopathy. Amplification of TCR beta CDR3 regions used RNA as the template. A first-round RT-PCR of the TCR CDR3 used the HTBI primer set. TCRdb redid the calling of the multiplex PCR reads with MiXCR, one entry per CDR3 protein. This repertoire shows approximately 300,000 distinct CDR3 sequences, around 20% found once; its top ten account for 35% to 40%. Sequenced sample: blood. These TCRs come from a man in his fifties or sixties with Graves' ophthalmopathy.

The chain combines TRBV18 with TRBJ1-6; D call uncertain. V lost 0 bases to trimming and J lost 5 bases, with 11 bases between them. This CDR3 spans 16 amino acids. Germline CDR1 reads KGHSH; CDR2 reads LQKENI. The DNA for the CDR3 is TGTGCCAGCTCACCACCGGGATTTTCGGATAATTCACCCCTCCACTTT. Translated, it gives CASSPPGFSDNSPLHF.

J is TRBJ2-7 and V is TRBV5-1; possible D gene TRBD1, 6 bases. Trimming removed 0 bases from V and 6 bases from J, with 16 bases in between. The CDR3 has 15 amino acids. CDR1 and CDR2 from the germline V gene are SGHRS and YFSETQ. In DNA, the CDR3 is TGCGCCAGCAGCTTGGACGGGACACCCGTTATCGAGCAGTACTTC. Translation gives CASSLDGTPVIEQYF.

The table lists this clonotype with a few counts. The gene calls are TRBV7-3 and TRBJ2-2, with 14 bases that match TRBD2. The junction had 13 bases not matched to a gene; V was cut back by 4 bases and J by 6 bases. The CDR3 is 19 amino acids. Germline V gene data show CDR1 as SGHTA and CDR2 as FQGTGA. The CDR3 nucleotides read TGTGCCAGCAGCTCACGGACAACCGGGACTAGCGGGAGTCCCGGGGAGCTGTTTTTT. Its protein is CASSSRTTGTSGSPGELFF.

This clonotype has a handful of counts. The V and J genes are TRBV28 and TRBJ2-2; D gene ambiguous. The CDR3 spans 13 residues. V was cut by 9 bases and J by 3 bases, with 11 bases left in between. Germline V lookup: CDR1 MDHEN, CDR2 SYDVKM. The CDR3 DNA follows: TGTGCCAGTCACCGCTCCGACACCGGGGAGCTGTTTTTT. Its protein product is CASHRSDTGELFF.

This clonotype turned up a few times. The rearrangement links TRBV20-1 to TRBJ2-7; perhaps TRBD1 as D (5 bases). V lost 8 bases and J lost 0, with 11 bases in between. In germline, CDR1 is DFQATT, CDR2 SNEGSKA (reference sequence). CDR3 size: 12 residues. For the CDR3, the DNA is TGCAGTCCCGCCAGGGCCTCCTACGAGCAGTACTTC. It yields the protein CSPARASYEQYF.

The V gene is TRBV20-1, the J gene TRBJ2-4, with D possibly matching TRBD2 (6 bases). The length of the CDR3 is 14 residues. From germline, CDR1 is DFQATT and CDR2 SNEGSKA (reference sequence). The V gene lost 0 bases and the J gene lost 5 bases, with 11 bases spanning the gap. The CDR3 region is CSARDQGGENIQYF. The CDR3 nucleotides are TGCAGTGCTAGAGATCAGGGCGGGGAAAACATTCAGTACTTC.

There are many counts of this clonotype. The V call is TRBV18, the J call TRBJ2-7; no reliable D call. Germline lookup yields CDR1 KGHSH and CDR2 LQKENI. Trimming removed 2 bases from V and 2 bases from J, with 13 bases in between. The CDR3 is 15 residues long. DNA for the CDR3: TGTGCCAGCTCACCAGCAAGTAGGAAGGCCTACGAGCAGTACTTC. Translated: CASSPASRKAYEQYF.

In this sample, this clonotype turned up many times. The chain has TRBV7-2 and TRBJ2-3; a possible D gene is TRBD2 (6 bases). CDR3 size: 13 residues. The germline V gene encodes CDR1 SGHTA and CDR2 FQGNSA. V was clipped by 5 bases and J by 4 bases, with 10 bases between them. The CDR3 DNA reads TGTGCCAGCAGCCGCGGACTATCAGATACGCAGTATTTT. This translates into CASSRGLSDTQYF.

This clonotype was counted ten times or more. The V and J genes are TRBV18 and TRBJ1-1; D remains ambiguous. The CDR3 consists of 16 residues. Trimming pared 3 bases from V and 0 bases from J, leaving 14 bases between. Germline values: CDR1 KGHSH, CDR2 LQKENI. The DNA for the CDR3 is TGTGCCAGCTCACCGCAGTTCGGCAGCATGAACACTGAAGCTTTCTTT. Protein: CASSPQFGSMNTEAFF.

This clonotype was observed a handful of times. The chain links TRBV20-1 to TRBJ2-5; TRBD2 might be the D (6 bases). CDR1 is DFQATT, CDR2 SNEGSKA, per germline (reference sequence). The length of the CDR3 is 11 residues. V was shortened by 5 bases and J by 5 bases, with 9 bases between the two germline ends. CDR3 DNA: TGCAGTGCTGCTGGGGGGGAGACCCAGTACTTC. This encodes CSAAGGETQYF.

This clonotype was counted many times. V gene TRBV4-1 combines with J gene TRBJ1-1, with 8 bases fitting TRBD1. Germline-derived CDR1 and CDR2 are MGHRA and YSYEKL. After removal of 1 base from V and 6 bases from J, the junction contained 16 bases not matched to a gene. This CDR3 is 18 amino acids long. CDR3 DNA sequence: TGCGCCAGCAGCCAAGGCGGAGGACAGGGACGCAAATTGGCTGAAGCTTTCTTT. It yields the protein CASSQGGGQGRKLAEAFF.

This clonotype was seen a few times. The chain is built from TRBV5-6 and TRBJ1-5; D call uncertain. Germline CDR1 and CDR2: SGHDT and YYEEEE. This CDR3 spans 13 amino acids. V was shortened by 6 bases and J by 10 bases, with 17 bases between the two germline ends. This chain's CDR3 is CASTSLGSEPQHF. In DNA, the CDR3 is TGTGCCAGCACCTCTTTGGGTTCCGAACCCCAGCATTTT.

Many counts were recorded for this clonotype. The chain uses TRBV19 and TRBJ1-1, with TRBD1 matching over 7 bases. CDR3 size: 13 residues. V dropped 5 bases and J dropped 5; count of bases not matched to a gene: 5. CDR1 is LNHDA and CDR2 is SQIVND in the germline V gene (reference sequence). CDR3 protein: CASSQTGRTEAFF. The CDR3 nucleotides are TGTGCCAGTAGTCAGACAGGGAGGACTGAAGCTTTCTTT.

This clonotype was picked up many times. The chain has TRBV20-1 and TRBJ1-1, with TRBD1 identical over 7 bases. This CDR3 region has 14 residues. Germline V lookup: CDR1 DFQATT, CDR2 SNEGSKA (reference sequence). The trim removed 4 bases at V and 0 bases at J, leaving 5 bases unmatched. Here the CDR3 reads CSATRQGMNTEAFF. The CDR3 nucleotides are TGCAGTGCTACCCGACAGGGAATGAACACTGAAGCTTTCTTT.

This clonotype is medium-sized (0.01 to 0.1%) in the sample. The rearrangement uses TRBV7-2 and TRBJ1-1; a weak D match, TRBD1 (5 bases). CDR3 length: 14 residues. V lost 8 bases and J lost 0, with 13 bases in between. CDR1 is SGHTA, CDR2 FQGNSA, per germline. The CDR3 loop is CASSLGTVNTEAFF. The CDR3 coding sequence is TGTGCCAGCTCACTCGGGACGGTGAACACTGAAGCTTTCTTT. Combining the CDR3 with reference TRBV7-2 and TRBJ1-1 gives the whole variable domain GAGVSQSPSNKVTEKGKDVELRCDPISGHTALYWYRQSLGQGLEFLIYFQGNSAPDKSGLPSDRFSAERTGGSVSTLTIQRTQQEDSAVYLCASSLGTVNTEAFFGQGTRLTVV.

Only one count was recorded for this clonotype. The chain carries TRBV20-1 and TRBJ2-3; 8 bases match TRBD1. With V trimmed by 1 base and J by 5 bases, 5 bases remained unmatched. The CDR3 contains 14 residues. Germline values: CDR1 DFQATT, CDR2 SNEGSKA (reference sequence). CDR3 protein: CSARGTGFRDTQYF. CDR3 nucleotides: TGCAGTGCTAGAGGGACAGGGTTCCGAGATACGCAGTATTTT.

There are many counts of this clonotype. The V call is TRBV3-1, the J call TRBJ2-1, with D perhaps TRBD2 (6 bases). The V end was cut by 0 bases, the J end by 4 bases, with 10 bases between. CDR1 is LGHDT, CDR2 YNNKEL, per germline (reference sequence). This CDR3 has 15 residues. The CDR3 reads CASSQDTGAYNEQFF. Here the CDR3 DNA reads TGTGCCAGCAGCCAAGATACGGGAGCGTACAATGAGCAGTTCTTC.

The rearrangement uses TRBV27 and TRBJ1-2; D remains ambiguous. Germline V gene sequence: CDR1 MNHEY, CDR2 SMNVEV (reference sequence). The V end was cut by 5 bases, the J end by 5 bases, with 12 bases between. The CDR3 totals 13 residues. The CDR3 nucleotides are TGTGCCAGCAGTCAACACGGGAGTTATGGCTACACCTTC. Its translation is CASSQHGSYGYTF.

There are many counts of this clonotype. V and J are TRBV30 and TRBJ1-2, with D maybe TRBD1 (6 bases). The CDR3 covers 11 residues. Germline values: CDR1 GTSNPN, CDR2 SVGIG (reference sequence). V lost 8 bases to trimming and J lost 8 bases, with 15 bases between them. The CDR3 sequence is CATYRDHGYTF. CDR3 coding DNA: TGTGCCACCTACAGGGATCACGGCTACACCTTC.

V is TRBV20-1 and J is TRBJ2-1; tentatively, D is TRBD1 or TRBD2 (6 bases each). CDR1 and CDR2 (germline): DFQATT, SNEGSKA (reference sequence). V shed 2 bases and J shed 9 bases, with 23 bases lying between them. This CDR3 has 16 amino acids. CDR3 loop: CSARSKIGGESVEQFF. The CDR3 DNA follows: TGCAGTGCTAGATCGAAGATCGGGGGCGAATCGGTTGAGCAGTTCTTC.